This T cell receptor beta chain was sequenced during a study of Ad26.COV2.S vaccination and SARS-CoV-2 variants. On the study more broadly: The authors gave Ad26.COV2.S intramuscularly, either once or twice 56 days apart.

This CDR3 spans 14 amino acids. With V trimmed by 3 bases and J by 11 bases, 13 bases remained unmatched. Germline CDR1 is SGDLS and CDR2 is YYNGEE. To note about this clone: Its antigen is as yet unknown.

General study points: Vaccine and placebo groups showed comparable non-spike TCR breadth.

As to treatment: over 15 received Ad26.COV2.S at low or high dose, single or two shots; about five received placebo; per-sample allocation not given. Sampling took place 63 days after the first vaccine or placebo injection. Method: immunoSEQ multiplex PCR; TCRdb's copy keeps in-frame clones and lacks some. The table has around 450,000 clones, less than 95% seen once; the top ten hold about 4.4%. The TCR sequence derives from a person between 18 and 65 years old who received the Ad26.COV2.S COVID-19 vaccine or a placebo. V is TRBV9 and J is TRBJ1-1; TRBD1 aligns across 7 bases. Sequencing used peripheral blood, obtained in a trial of Ad26.COV2.S vaccine versus placebo. This CDR3 is CASSAGGQPASAFF. Written as DNA, the CDR3 is TGTGCCAGCAGCGCCGGGGGACAGCCAGCCTCGGCTTTCTTT. Full variable domain (outside the CDR3, taken from reference TRBV9 and TRBJ1-1): DSGVTQTPKHLITATGQRVTLRCSPRSGDLSVYWYQQSLDQGLQFLIQYYNGEERAKGNILERFSAQQFPDLHSELNLSSLELGDSALYFCASSAGGQPASAFFGQGTRLTVV.